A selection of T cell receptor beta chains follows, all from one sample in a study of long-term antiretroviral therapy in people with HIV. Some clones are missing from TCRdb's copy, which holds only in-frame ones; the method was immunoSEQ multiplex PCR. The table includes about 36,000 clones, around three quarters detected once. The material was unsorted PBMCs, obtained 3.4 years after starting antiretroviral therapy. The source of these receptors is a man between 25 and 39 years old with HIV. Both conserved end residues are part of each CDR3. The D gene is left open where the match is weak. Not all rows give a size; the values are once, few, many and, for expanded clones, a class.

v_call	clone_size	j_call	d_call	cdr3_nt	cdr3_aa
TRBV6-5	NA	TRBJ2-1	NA	TGTGCCAGCAGTGCGACACCGTACTCCTACAATGAGCAGTTCTTC	CASSATPYSYNEQFF
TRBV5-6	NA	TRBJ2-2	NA	TGTGCCAGCAGCTTGGTGTTCGGAGGGACCGGGGAGCTGTTTTTT	CASSLVFGGTGELFF
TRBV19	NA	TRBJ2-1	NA	TGTGCCAGTAGTACCACGTGGGAGCGGCCCTACAATGAGCAGTTCTTC	CASSTTWERPYNEQFF
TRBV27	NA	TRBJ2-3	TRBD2	TGTGCCAGCAGTCCATTAGCGGGAGCGGGGCAGACAGATACGCAGTATTTT	CASSPLAGAGQTDTQYF
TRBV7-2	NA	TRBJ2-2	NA	TGTGCCAGCAGCCCTGACGCAGCCCTGTCCGGGGAGCTGTTTTTT	CASSPDAALSGELFF
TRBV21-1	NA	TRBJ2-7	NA	TGTGCCAGCAGCAAAGGGTACGAGCAGTACTTC	CASSKGYEQYF
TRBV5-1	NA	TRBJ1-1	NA	TGCGCCAGCAGCTCGGACGGTGGTGAAGCTTTCTTT	CASSSDGGEAFF
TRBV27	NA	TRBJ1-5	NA	TGTGCCAGCAGTTTCGCGGCTGCTCAGCCCCAGCATTTT	CASSFAAAQPQHF
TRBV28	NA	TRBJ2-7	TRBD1	TGTGCCAGCAGTATCCCGACAGGGTCCTACTACGAGCAGTACTTC	CASSIPTGSYYEQYF
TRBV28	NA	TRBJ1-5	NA	TGTGCCACCATCCCACCGACAGGCTCTAGCAATCAGCCCCAGCATTTT	CATIPPTGSSNQPQHF
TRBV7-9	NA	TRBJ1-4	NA	TGTGCCAGCAGCTCTTGGGGGGATACAACTAATGAAAAACTGTTTTTT	CASSSWGDTTNEKLFF
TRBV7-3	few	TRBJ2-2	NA	TGTGCCAGCAGCCCTCGGACCCGACCTGGGGAGCTGTTTTTT	CASSPRTRPGELFF
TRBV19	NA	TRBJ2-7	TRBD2	TGTGCCAGTAGTTCCTTCCACCTAGCGGGAGGGGAGGACCGCACCTACGAGCAGTACTTC	CASSSFHLAGGEDRTYEQYF
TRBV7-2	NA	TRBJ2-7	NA	TGTGCCAGCAGCCAAACATCTTTAGTGGGGGAGCAGTACTTC	CASSQTSLVGEQYF
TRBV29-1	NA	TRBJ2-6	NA	TGCAGCGGTCTTTTTGCAGGGACCTCTGGGGCCAACGTCCTGACTTTC	CSGLFAGTSGANVLTF
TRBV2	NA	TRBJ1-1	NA	TGTGCCAGCAGTGAAGGTGGTGGGTTCACTGAAGCTTTCTTT	CASSEGGGFTEAFF
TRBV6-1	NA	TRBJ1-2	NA	TGTGCCAGCAGTAACAGCATCTATGGCTACACCTTC	CASSNSIYGYTF
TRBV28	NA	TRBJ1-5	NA	TGTGCCAGCAGTTTTTACCCCGGGAACGCGGCCCCAAATCAGCCCCAGCATTTT	CASSFYPGNAAPNQPQHF
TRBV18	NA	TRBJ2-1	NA	TGTGCCAGCTCACATTCCAGGGGTTCCGTTACTAAGTCGGTGGATCGATACAATGAGCAGTTCTTC	CASSHSRGSVTKSVDRYNEQFF
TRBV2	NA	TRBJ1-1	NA	TGTGCCAGCAGTGGTCAGAACACTGAAGCTTTCTTT	CASSGQNTEAFF
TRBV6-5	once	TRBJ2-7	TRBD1	TGTGCCAGCAGTTTCACCGGGACAGGGGGCTCCGAGCAGTACTTC	CASSFTGTGGSEQYF
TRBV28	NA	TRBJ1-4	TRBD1	TGTGCCAGCAGTTTGGTAGACAGGGGGCTTGGAGAAAAACTGTTTTTT	CASSLVDRGLGEKLFF
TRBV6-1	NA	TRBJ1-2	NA	TGTGCCAGCAGTCGGGGAGCTAACTATGGCTACACCTTC	CASSRGANYGYTF
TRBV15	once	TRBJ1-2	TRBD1	TGTGCCACCAGCAGAGATATACAGGGGGGTGGCTACACCTTC	CATSRDIQGGGYTF
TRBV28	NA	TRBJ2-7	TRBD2	TGTGCCAGCAGTTTTCTAGCGGGAGCCTACGAGCAGTACTTC	CASSFLAGAYEQYF
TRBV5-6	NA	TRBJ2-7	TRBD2	TGTGCCAGCAGCTACAGGACTAGCGGGAGGTCTTACGAGCAGTACTTC	CASSYRTSGRSYEQYF
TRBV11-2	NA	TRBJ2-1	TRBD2	TGTGCCAGCAGCTCCACTTATGGGGGACTAGCGGACAATGAGCAGTTCTTC	CASSSTYGGLADNEQFF
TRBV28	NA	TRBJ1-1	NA	TGTGCCAGTCACCACCGGACCAACCGAGTCGTAGGGGAAGCTTTCTTT	CASHHRTNRVVGEAFF
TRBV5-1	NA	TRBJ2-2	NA	TGCGCCAGCAGCGAAACCGGGACACCGAACACCGGGGAGCTGTTTTTT	CASSETGTPNTGELFF
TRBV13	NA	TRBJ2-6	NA	TGTGCCAGCAGCTTAGTAGGCTCTGGGGCCAACGTCCTGACTTTC	CASSLVGSGANVLTF
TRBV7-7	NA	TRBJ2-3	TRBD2	TGTGCTAGCAGCTTAGGACTAGCGGGCACAGATACGCAGTATTTT	CASSLGLAGTDTQYF
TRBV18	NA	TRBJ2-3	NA	TGTGCCAGCTCACCACAGCTGCGGCAGGGAAACACTCATACGCAGTATTTT	CASSPQLRQGNTHTQYF
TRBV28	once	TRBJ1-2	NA	TGTGCCAGCAGTTCTGGACAGTCCAGAAACTATGGCTACACCTTC	CASSSGQSRNYGYTF
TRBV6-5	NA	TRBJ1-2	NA	TGTGCCAGCAGTTACTCCCCCTCAAGAGGCTACACCTTC	CASSYSPSRGYTF
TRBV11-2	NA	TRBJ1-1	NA	TGTGCCAGCAGCTCACAACGACAGGCGAGTGAAGCTTTCTTT	CASSSQRQASEAFF
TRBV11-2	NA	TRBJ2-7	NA	TGTGCCAGCAGCACCGGGGACCACCCCAACGAGCAGTACTTC	CASSTGDHPNEQYF
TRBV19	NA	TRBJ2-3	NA	TGTGCCAGTCTCCAGACCCTCACAGATACGCAGTATTTT	CASLQTLTDTQYF
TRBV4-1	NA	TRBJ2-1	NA	TGCGCCAGCAGCCACAACAGGGACAATGAGCAGTTCTTC	CASSHNRDNEQFF
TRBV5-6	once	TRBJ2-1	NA	TGTGCCAGCAGCTCCGGGACCAAAGTAGCCTACAATGAGCAGTTCTTC	CASSSGTKVAYNEQFF
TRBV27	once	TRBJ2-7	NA	TGTGCCAGCAGCCAAGCCACGGGAGCCTACGAGCAGTACTTC	CASSQATGAYEQYF
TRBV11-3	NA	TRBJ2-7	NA	TGTGCCAGCAGCCTTAGGGGTGGAGAGCAGTACTTC	CASSLRGGEQYF
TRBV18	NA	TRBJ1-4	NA	TGTGCCAGCTCATCGGCGGGACAAGCTAATGAAAAACTGTTTTTT	CASSSAGQANEKLFF
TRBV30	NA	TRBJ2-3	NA	TGTGCCTGGACTAGTCATTCCATAGATACGCAGTATTTT	CAWTSHSIDTQYF
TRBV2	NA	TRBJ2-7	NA	TGTGCCAGCAGTGATCAGGGTCGGCGGCAGTACTTC	CASSDQGRRQYF
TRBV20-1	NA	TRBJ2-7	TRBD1	TGCAGTGCTAGACAGGGGGTCGAGCAGTACTTC	CSARQGVEQYF
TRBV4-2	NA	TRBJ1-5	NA	TGTGCCAGCAGCCAAGAGGGGTTAGGGCCCCAGCATTTT	CASSQEGLGPQHF
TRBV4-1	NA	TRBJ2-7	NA	TGCGCCAGCAGCCAAGTGGCGGGGTTCTACGAGCAGTACTTC	CASSQVAGFYEQYF
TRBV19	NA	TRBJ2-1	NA	TGTGCCTCTAAACAGGGAGGGCCCAACAATGAGCAGTTCTTC	CASKQGGPNNEQFF
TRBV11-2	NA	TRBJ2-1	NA	TGTGCCAGCAGCTTAGAGGGGAAAGTGTTCTTCTTC	CASSLEGKVFFF
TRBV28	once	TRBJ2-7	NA	TGTGCCAGCAGCCCGGGATATCCACCCGAGCAGTACTTC	CASSPGYPPEQYF
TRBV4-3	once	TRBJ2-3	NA	TGCGCCAGCACCCAGGACTACTTCACAGATACGCAGTATTTT	CASTQDYFTDTQYF
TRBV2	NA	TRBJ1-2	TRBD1	TGTGCCAGCAGTGGGGACAGAATCAACTATGGCTACACCTTC	CASSGDRINYGYTF